The entry below describes one T cell receptor beta chain. Its antigen is not identified. The sample originates from a study of cytomegalovirus exposure and HLA in healthy donors. Study-level points and caveats: Researchers reported that a few CMV-associated chains were confirmed in vitro as CMV antigen-specific. Whilst most TCR sequences proved rare, a subset of public TCRs occurred across many donors. Overall, roughly 160 TCR beta chains were annotated as cytomegalovirus-associated.

It was the roughly 130-subject validation cohort, separate from the approximately 670-subject first cohort, to which the donors belonged. Looked up from germline, CDR1 is DFQATT and CDR2 is SNEGSKA (reference sequence). There are 10 residues in the CDR3. Trimming cost V 5 bases and J 4 bases, with 6 bases left between them. The data were produced by immunoSEQ multiplex PCR, yet TCRdb's version contains in-frame clones alone and is incomplete. Here the sample spans some 65,000 clones, approximately 93% being singletons. The sequence came from a man between 18 and 35 years old in good health and CMV-seropositive. V gene TRBV20-1 combines with J gene TRBJ2-7, with unresolved D. The sample comprised PBMCs. The CDR3 loop is CSAEEYEQYF. The CDR3 DNA follows: TGCAGTGCTGAGGAATACGAGCAGTACTTC.